This T cell receptor (beta chain) was found in a study of breast tumors, draining lymph nodes, adjacent tissues. This clonotype was counted ten times or more. Samples came from axillary lymph nodes draining the breast cancer. One entry per CDR3 protein, called by TCRdb with MiXCR from the multiplex PCR reads. This sample has 130,000 or so distinct CDR3 sequences, with about 30% found just once. The receptor was derived from a female donor with breast cancer. Some clones in this sample may be carry-over from other donors' samples. Sequencing was carried out using axillary lymph node tissue.

DNA of the CDR3: TGCAGCGTTGGGGCCGGGGGCCATCAGCCCCAGCATTTT. Protein sequence: CSVGAGGHQPQHF. The J gene is TRBJ1-5, the V gene TRBV29-1, with TRBD1 as a possible D gene (6 bases). The V and J ends lost 4 bases and 5 bases respectively, with 12 bases between them. The CDR3 extends over 13 amino acids. The germline gives CDR1 SQVTM, CDR2 ANQGSEA. Complete variable domain (other parts from reference TRBV29-1 and TRBJ1-5): SAVISQKPSRDICQRGTSLTIQCQVDSQVTMMFWYRQQPGQSLTLIATANQGSEATYESGFVIDKFPISRPNLTFSTLTVSNMSPEDSSIYLCSVGAGGHQPQHFGDGTRLSIL.